This entry concerns a single TCR beta chain. The antigen is unknown. The source of the sample is a study of T cell repertoires in cytomegalovirus infection. Points from the study as a whole: Summed public TCR beta family frequency identified CMV carriers bearing the relevant HLA.

TCRdb passed the reads through MiXCR, listing each CDR3 protein once. The sample carries over 300,000 distinct CDR3 sequences, about a sixth recorded once. In germline, CDR1 is SGHKS, CDR2 YYEKEE (reference sequence). Trimming pared 4 bases from V and 5 bases from J, leaving 13 bases between. The CDR3 sequence is 13 residues long. This receptor was taken from a human donor in good health (CMV status not recorded). Some clones in this sample may be carry-over from other donors' samples. Specimen: PBMCs. The chain recombines TRBV5-5 with TRBJ2-7; maybe TRBD1 (6 bases). The CDR3 spells CASSRWGPHEQYF. In nucleotides, the CDR3 is TGTGCCAGCAGCCGGTGGGGGCCCCACGAGCAGTACTTC.